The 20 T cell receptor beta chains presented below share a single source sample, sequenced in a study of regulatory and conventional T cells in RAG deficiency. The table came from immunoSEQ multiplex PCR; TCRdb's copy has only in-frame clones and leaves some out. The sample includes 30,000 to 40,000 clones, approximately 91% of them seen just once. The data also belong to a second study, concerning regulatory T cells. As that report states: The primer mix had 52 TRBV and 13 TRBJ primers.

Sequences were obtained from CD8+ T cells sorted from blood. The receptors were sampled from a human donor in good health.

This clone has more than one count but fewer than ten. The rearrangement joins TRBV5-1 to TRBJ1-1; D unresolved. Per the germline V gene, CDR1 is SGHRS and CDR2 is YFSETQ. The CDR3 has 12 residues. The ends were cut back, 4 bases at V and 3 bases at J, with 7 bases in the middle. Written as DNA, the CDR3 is TGCGCCAGCAGCACTGGGTACACTGAAGCTTTCTTT. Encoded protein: CASSTGYTEAFF.

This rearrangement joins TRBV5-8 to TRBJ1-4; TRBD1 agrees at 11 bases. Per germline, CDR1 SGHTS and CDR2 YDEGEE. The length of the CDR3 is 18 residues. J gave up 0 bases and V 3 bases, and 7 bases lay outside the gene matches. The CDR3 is CASSSGTGGMATNEKLFF. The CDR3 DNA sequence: TGTGCCAGCAGCTCCGGGACAGGGGGAATGGCAACTAATGAAAAACTGTTTTTT.

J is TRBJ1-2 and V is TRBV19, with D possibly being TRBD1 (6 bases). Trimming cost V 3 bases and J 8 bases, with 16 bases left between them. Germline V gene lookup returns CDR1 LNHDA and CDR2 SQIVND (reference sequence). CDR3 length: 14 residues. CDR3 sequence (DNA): TGTGCCAGTAGTATTCAGGGGTTCTCGCGGGGCTACACCTTC. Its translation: CASSIQGFSRGYTF.

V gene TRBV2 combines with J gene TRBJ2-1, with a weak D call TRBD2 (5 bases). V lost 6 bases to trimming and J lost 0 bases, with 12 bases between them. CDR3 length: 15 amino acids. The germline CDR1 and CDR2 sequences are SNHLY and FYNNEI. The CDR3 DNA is TGTGCCAGCAGGGAGGACGGTAGCTCCTACAATGAGCAGTTCTTC. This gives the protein CASREDGSSYNEQFF.

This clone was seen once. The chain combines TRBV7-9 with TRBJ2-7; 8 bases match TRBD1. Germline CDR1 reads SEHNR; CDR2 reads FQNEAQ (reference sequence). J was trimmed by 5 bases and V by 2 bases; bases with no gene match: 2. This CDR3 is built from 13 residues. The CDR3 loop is CASSLQGANEQYF. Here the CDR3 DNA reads TGTGCCAGCAGCTTACAGGGGGCGAACGAGCAGTACTTC.

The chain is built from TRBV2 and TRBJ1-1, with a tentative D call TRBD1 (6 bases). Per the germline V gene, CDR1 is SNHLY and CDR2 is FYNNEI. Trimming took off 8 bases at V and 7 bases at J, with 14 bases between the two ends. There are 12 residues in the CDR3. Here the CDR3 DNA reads TGTGCCAGCTCCGTATCAGGGGTTGAAGCTTTCTTT. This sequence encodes CASSVSGVEAFF.

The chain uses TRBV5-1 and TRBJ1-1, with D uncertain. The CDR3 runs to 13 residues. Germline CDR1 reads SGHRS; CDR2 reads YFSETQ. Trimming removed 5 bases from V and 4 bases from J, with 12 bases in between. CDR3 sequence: CASRSEDFTEAFF. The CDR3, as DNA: TGCGCCAGCAGGAGTGAGGATTTCACTGAAGCTTTCTTT.

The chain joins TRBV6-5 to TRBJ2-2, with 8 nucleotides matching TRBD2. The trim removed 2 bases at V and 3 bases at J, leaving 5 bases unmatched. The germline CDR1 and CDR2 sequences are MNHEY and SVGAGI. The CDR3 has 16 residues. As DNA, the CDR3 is TGTGCCAGCAGTTACCGCGGGGGGCCGGACACCGGGGAGCTGTTTTTT. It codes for CASSYRGGPDTGELFF.

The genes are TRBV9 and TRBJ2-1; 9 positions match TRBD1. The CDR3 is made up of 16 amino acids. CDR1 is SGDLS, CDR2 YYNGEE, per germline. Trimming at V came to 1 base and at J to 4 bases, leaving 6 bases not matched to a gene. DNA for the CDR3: TGTGCCAGCAGCGTAAAGAGGACAGGGGTATACAATGAGCAGTTCTTC. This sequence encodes CASSVKRTGVYNEQFF. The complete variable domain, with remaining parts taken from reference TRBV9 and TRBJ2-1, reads DSGVTQTPKHLITATGQRVTLRCSPRSGDLSVYWYQQSLDQGLQFLIQYYNGEERAKGNILERFSAQQFPDLHSELNLSSLELGDSALYFCASSVKRTGVYNEQFFGPGTRLTVL.

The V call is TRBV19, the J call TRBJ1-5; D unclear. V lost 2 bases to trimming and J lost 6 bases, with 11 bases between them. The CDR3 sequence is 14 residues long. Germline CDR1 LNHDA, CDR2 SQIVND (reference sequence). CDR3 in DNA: TGTGCCAGTAGTATATGGGAGGTGAGTCAGCCCCAGCATTTT. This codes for CASSIWEVSQPQHF.

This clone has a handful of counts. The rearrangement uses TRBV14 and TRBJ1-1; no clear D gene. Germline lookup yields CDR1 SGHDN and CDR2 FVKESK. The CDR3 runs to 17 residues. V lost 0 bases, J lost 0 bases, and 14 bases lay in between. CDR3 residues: CASSQDMGVLMNTEAFF. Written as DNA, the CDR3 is TGTGCCAGCAGCCAAGATATGGGAGTCCTAATGAACACTGAAGCTTTCTTT.

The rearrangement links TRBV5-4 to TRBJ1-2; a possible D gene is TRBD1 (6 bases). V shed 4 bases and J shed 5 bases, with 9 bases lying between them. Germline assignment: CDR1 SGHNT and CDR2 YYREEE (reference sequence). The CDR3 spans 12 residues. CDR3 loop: CASSKDSYGYTF. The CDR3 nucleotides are TGTGCCAGCAGCAAGGACAGTTATGGCTACACCTTC.

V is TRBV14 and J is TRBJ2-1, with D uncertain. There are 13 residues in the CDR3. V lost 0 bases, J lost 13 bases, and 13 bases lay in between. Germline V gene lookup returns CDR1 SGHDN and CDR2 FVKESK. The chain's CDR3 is CASSQDQQQRQFF. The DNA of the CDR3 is TGTGCCAGCAGCCAAGATCAGCAGCAGAGACAGTTCTTC.

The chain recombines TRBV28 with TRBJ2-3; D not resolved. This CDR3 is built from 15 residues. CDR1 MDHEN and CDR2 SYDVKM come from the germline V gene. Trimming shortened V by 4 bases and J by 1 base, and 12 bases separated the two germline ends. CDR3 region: CASSSGSEGTDTQYF. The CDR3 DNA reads TGTGCCAGCAGTTCCGGGTCAGAGGGCACAGATACGCAGTATTTT.

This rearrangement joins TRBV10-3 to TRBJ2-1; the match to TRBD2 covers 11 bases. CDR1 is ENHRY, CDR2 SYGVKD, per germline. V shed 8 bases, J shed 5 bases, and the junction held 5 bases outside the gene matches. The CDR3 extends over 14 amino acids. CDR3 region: CAIRLAGNHNEQFF. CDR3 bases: TGTGCCATCCGACTAGCGGGAAACCACAATGAGCAGTTCTTC.

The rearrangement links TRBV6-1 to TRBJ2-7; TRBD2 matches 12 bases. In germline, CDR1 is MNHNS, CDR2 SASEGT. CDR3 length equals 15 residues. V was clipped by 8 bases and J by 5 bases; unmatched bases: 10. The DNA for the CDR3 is TGTGCCAGCCGACCCGGACTAGCGGGAAATCACGAGCAGTACTTC. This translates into CASRPGLAGNHEQYF.

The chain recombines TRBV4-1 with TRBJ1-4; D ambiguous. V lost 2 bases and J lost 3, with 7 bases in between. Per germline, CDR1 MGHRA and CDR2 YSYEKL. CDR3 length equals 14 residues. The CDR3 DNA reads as TGCGCCAGCAGCCAATGGGTAGCTAATGAAAAACTGTTTTTT. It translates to CASSQWVANEKLFF.

This CDR3 reads CASSPRGTHYGYTF. The CDR3 DNA reads TGTGCCAGCAGCCCTCGGGGGACCCACTATGGCTACACCTTC. The gene calls are TRBV5-6 and TRBJ1-2; a weak D match, TRBD1 (5 bases). The CDR3 runs to 14 residues. Trimming stripped 4 bases from V and 3 bases from J, with 13 bases between. Germline CDR1 SGHDT, CDR2 YYEEEE.

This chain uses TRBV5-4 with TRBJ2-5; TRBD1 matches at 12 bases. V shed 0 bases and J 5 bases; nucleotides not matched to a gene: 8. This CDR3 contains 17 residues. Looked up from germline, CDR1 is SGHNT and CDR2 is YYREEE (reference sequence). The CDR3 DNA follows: TGTGCCAGCAGCTTGGTTCGGGGGACAGGGGGCCTCGAGACCCAGTACTTC. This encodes CASSLVRGTGGLETQYF.

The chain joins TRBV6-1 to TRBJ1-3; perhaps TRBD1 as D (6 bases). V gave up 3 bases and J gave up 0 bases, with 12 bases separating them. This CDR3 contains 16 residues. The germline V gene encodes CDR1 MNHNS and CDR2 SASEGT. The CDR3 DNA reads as TGTGCCAGCAGTGAGGTGAGGGGACACTCTGGAAACACCATATATTTT. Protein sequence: CASSEVRGHSGNTIYF.